This record covers a single TCR beta chain. Its antigen is still unknown. Sample-barcoded 5' priming and a J-beta primer mix drove a second PCR of about 6 to 12 cycles. Each of the samples gave a minimum of 3 million paired-end reads that contained CDR3. MiXCR, applied by TCRdb to the 5' RACE reads, yields one record per CDR3 protein. Of hundreds of thousands of distinct CDR3 sequences in the sample, roughly 20% are singletons; the top ten hold 3% to 4%. The CDR3 is 15 amino acids. The germline V gene has CDR1 MNHEY and CDR2 SVGEGT. This entry belongs to a study of blood T cells in healthy people across ages. Findings and caveats of the study: With age, beta diversity per million T cells declined roughly linearly, significantly by over 35.

Material for sequencing was blood. This chain joins TRBV6-2 or TRBV6-3 and TRBJ2-1, with TRBD1 matching over 8 bases. The DNA end is a closer match to TRBJ2-7, so the J assignment may be wrong. This clonotype originated in a man between 65 and 85 years old in good health. The CDR3 DNA follows: TGTGCCAGCAGTGGACAGGGTACCCTTTCCTACGAGCAGTACTTC. This encodes CASSGQGTLSYEQYF.